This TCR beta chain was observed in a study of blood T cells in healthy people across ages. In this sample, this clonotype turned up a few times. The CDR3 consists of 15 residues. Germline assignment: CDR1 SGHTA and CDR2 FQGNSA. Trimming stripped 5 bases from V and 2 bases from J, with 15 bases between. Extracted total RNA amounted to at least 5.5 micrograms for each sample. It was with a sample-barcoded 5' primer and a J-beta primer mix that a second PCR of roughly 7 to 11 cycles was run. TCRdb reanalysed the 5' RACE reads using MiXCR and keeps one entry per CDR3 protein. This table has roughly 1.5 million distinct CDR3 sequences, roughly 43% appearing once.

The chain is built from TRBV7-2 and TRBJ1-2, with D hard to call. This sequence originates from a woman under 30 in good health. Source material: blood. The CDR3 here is CASSPTWSINYGYTF. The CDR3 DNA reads TGTGCCAGCAGCCCCACGTGGTCCATCAACTATGGCTACACCTTC.